The rows below give T cell receptor beta chains drawn from one sample of a study of long-term antiretroviral therapy in people with HIV. Assay used: immunoSEQ multiplex PCR; TCRdb lists only in-frame clones, some missing. The data show about 17,000 clones, 80% to 95% seen once. The starting material was unsorted PBMCs, obtained 0.6 years after starting antiretroviral therapy. The receptor source for this set is a woman between 35 and 50 years old with HIV. CDR3s include the opening cysteine and the closing phenylalanine or tryptophan. The D gene is left open where the match is weak. For some rows the clone size is stated as once, few or many, or as a class when expanded; others skip it.

V gene	CDR3 length	J gene	D gene	clone size	CDR3 protein	CDR3 DNA
TRBV27	14	TRBJ2-7	TRBD1	-	CASSLRQGAYEQYF	TGTGCCAGCAGTCTACGACAGGGGGCTTACGAGCAGTACTTC
TRBV5-1	15	TRBJ1-2	-	-	CASSSPTAGATGYTF	TGCGCCAGCAGCTCCCCCACGGCGGGGGCGACTGGCTACACCTTC
TRBV6-1	14	TRBJ1-2	TRBD1	-	CASSELPGQMGYTF	TGTGCCAGCAGTGAGCTTCCGGGACAGATGGGCTACACCTTC
TRBV6-5	12	TRBJ1-2	-	-	CASSDSSYGYTF	TGTGCCAGCAGCGACAGCAGCTATGGCTACACCTTC
TRBV19	11	TRBJ1-2	-	few	CASGLGGGYTF	TGTGCCAGTGGTCTGGGGGGTGGCTACACCTTC
TRBV5-5	13	TRBJ1-1	-	-	CASSLEGGLEAFF	TGTGCCAGCAGCTTGGAAGGGGGGTTAGAAGCTTTCTTT
TRBV6-6	14	TRBJ2-7	-	-	CASSSTGPPAEQYF	TGTGCCAGCAGCTCGACCGGGCCGCCAGCCGAGCAGTACTTC
TRBV4-3	11	TRBJ2-5	-	-	CASSQEETQYF	TGCGCCAGCAGCCAAGAGGAGACCCAGTACTTC
TRBV11-2	14	TRBJ1-1	-	-	CASSPEWTDTEAFF	TGTGCCAGCAGCCCGGAATGGACTGACACTGAAGCTTTCTTT
TRBV27	13	TRBJ2-7	-	-	CASSFGSSGEQYF	TGTGCCAGCAGTTTCGGTTCATCTGGCGAGCAGTACTTC
TRBV6-6	16	TRBJ2-1	TRBD1	once	CASSYGTGAIYNEQFF	TGTGCCAGCAGTTACGGGACAGGGGCTATCTACAATGAGCAGTTCTTC
TRBV5-4	14	TRBJ2-1	-	-	CASTDPGLYNEQFF	TGTGCCAGCACAGACCCGGGACTCTACAATGAGCAGTTCTTC
TRBV5-4	15	TRBJ1-6	-	-	CASSFVGPYNSPLHF	TGTGCCAGCAGCTTCGTGGGCCCCTATAATTCACCCCTCCACTTT
TRBV25-1	17	TRBJ1-4	TRBD1	-	CASSEWGLQGQSEKLFF	TGTGCCAGCAGTGAATGGGGACTACAGGGGCAGAGTGAAAAACTGTTTTTT
TRBV18	16	TRBJ2-3	TRBD2	few	CASSPSASGGTDTQYF	TGTGCCAGCTCACCATCCGCTAGCGGGGGCACAGATACGCAGTATTTT
TRBV29-1	13	TRBJ1-1	-	-	CSVEPTTADRAFF	TGCAGCGTTGAGCCGACGACAGCGGATCGAGCTTTCTTT
TRBV2	14	TRBJ1-5	TRBD1	-	CASSGDSSYQPQHF	TGTGCCAGCAGTGGGGACAGTTCTTATCAGCCCCAGCATTTT